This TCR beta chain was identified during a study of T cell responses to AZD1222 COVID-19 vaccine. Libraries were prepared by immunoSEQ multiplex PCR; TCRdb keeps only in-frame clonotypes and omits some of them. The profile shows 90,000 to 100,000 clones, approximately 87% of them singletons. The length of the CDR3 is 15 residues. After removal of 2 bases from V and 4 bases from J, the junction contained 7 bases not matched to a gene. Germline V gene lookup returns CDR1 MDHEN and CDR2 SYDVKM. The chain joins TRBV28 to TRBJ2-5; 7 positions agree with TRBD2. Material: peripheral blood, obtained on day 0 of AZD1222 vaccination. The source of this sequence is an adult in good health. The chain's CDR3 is CASSLSGEGLETQYF. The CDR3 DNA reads TGTGCCAGCAGTTTAAGCGGGGAAGGGTTAGAGACCCAGTACTTC.